These 20 T cell receptor beta chains were all obtained from the same sample, sequenced in a study of type 1 regulatory T cells. These receptors have no known antigen. A single record per CDR3 protein comes from TCRdb applying MiXCR to the reads. The repertoire holds 60,000 to 80,000 distinct CDR3 sequences, with about 60% as singletons. The sample was cultured T cells, either the whole culture or a sorted T cell fraction (not recorded which). Subset denoted: Tr1-enriched cell product generated in vitro against host alloantigens. Every receptor here comes from a human donor in good health.

As DNA, the CDR3 is TGTGCCAGCAGCTTGGGGAGGGGGCGGTACGAGCAGTACTTC. It yields the protein CASSLGRGRYEQYF. The V call is TRBV5-6, the J call TRBJ2-7; a possible D gene is TRBD1 (7 bases). CDR3 length: 14 amino acids. CDR1 is SGHDT, CDR2 YYEEEE, per germline. V gave up 0 bases and J gave up 4 bases, with 11 bases separating them.

V gene TRBV20-1 combines with J gene TRBJ1-5; weak D call: TRBD1 (6 bases). This CDR3 is built from 15 residues. Germline V gene sequence: CDR1 DFQATT, CDR2 SNEGSKA (reference sequence). V dropped 4 bases and J dropped 4 bases, with 17 bases sitting between them. For the CDR3, the DNA is TGCAGTGCTACTAATAGGGGGGGAGGGAATCAGCCCCAGCATTTT. Translation gives CSATNRGGGNQPQHF.

The V gene is TRBV7-8, the J gene TRBJ2-7, with D possibly matching TRBD1 (6 bases). The germline V and J ends were trimmed by 4 bases and 6 bases, with 16 bases remaining between them. CDR3 length: 14 residues. The germline CDR1 and CDR2 sequences are SGHVS and FQNEAQ. DNA of the CDR3: TGTGCCAGCAGCTCCATTACAGGGCAGAGCGAGCAGTACTTC. Translated, it gives CASSSITGQSEQYF.

The chain combines TRBV9 with TRBJ2-7; the match to TRBD2 covers 8 bases. V shed 4 bases and J 7 bases; nucleotides not matched to a gene: 13. The V gene's germline CDR1 is SGDLS and CDR2 YYNGEE. The CDR3 covers 15 residues. CDR3 nucleotides: TGTGCCAGCAGCCCCCTTAGCGGGACCCGGGGAGAGCAGTACTTC. Amino acids: CASSPLSGTRGEQYF.

A few counts support this clonotype. The gene calls are TRBV3-1 and TRBJ1-1; D gene unclear. With 2 bases removed from V and 11 bases from J, the gap between germline ends came to 18 bases. The germline V gene has CDR1 LGHDT and CDR2 YNNKEL (reference sequence). This CDR3 spans 14 amino acids. Here the CDR3 DNA reads TGTGCCAGCAGCCAATCGCGCAGGTCGGTGTCGGCTTTCTTT. Translation: CASSQSRRSVSAFF.

This clonotype was detected only once. The chain joins TRBV20-1 to TRBJ2-7; 14 nucleotides align to TRBD2. This CDR3 is built from 14 residues. Germline loops: CDR1 DFQATT, CDR2 SNEGSKA (reference sequence). After removal of 4 bases from V and 7 bases from J, the junction contained 6 bases not matched to a gene. The CDR3 DNA reads TGCAGTGCTAACGGACTAGCGGGAGGTCGAGAGCAGTACTTC. Amino acids: CSANGLAGGREQYF.

The chain links TRBV7-8 to TRBJ1-2; D gene uncertain. The CDR3 spans 13 residues. Germline V gives CDR1 SGHVS, CDR2 FQNEAQ. Trimming shortened V by 5 bases and J by 4 bases, and 11 bases separated the two germline ends. The CDR3 DNA reads TGTGCCAGCAGCCCTGACGGTGGCTATGGCTACACCTTC. Translating gives CASSPDGGYGYTF.

The chain employs TRBV20-1 and TRBJ2-3; TRBD2 aligns across 7 bases. Germline V gene lookup returns CDR1 DFQATT and CDR2 SNEGSKA (reference sequence). With 1 base clipped from V and 4 bases from J, the junction kept 11 bases outside the gene matches. This CDR3 has 16 amino acids. Here the CDR3 reads CSARGHGASGSDTQYF. CDR3 sequence (DNA): TGCAGTGCTAGAGGACATGGGGCTAGCGGCTCAGATACGCAGTATTTT.

The sample holds many counts of this clonotype. The chain is built from TRBV13 and TRBJ2-3; a possible D gene is TRBD2 (6 bases). In germline, CDR1 is PRHDT, CDR2 FYEKMQ (reference sequence). Trimming left V 6 bases short and J 13 bases short, with 14 bases between. CDR3 length equals 11 residues. This CDR3 is CASSGLATKYF. The CDR3 DNA reads TGTGCCAGCAGTGGGCTAGCGACCAAGTATTTT.

This clonotype was detected once. This chain links TRBV9 with TRBJ2-5; no clear D. CDR3 length equals 15 residues. Per germline, CDR1 SGDLS and CDR2 YYNGEE. Trimming stripped 0 bases from V and 6 bases from J, with 15 bases between. CDR3 in amino acids: CASSVDPNRAKTQYF. The CDR3 coding sequence is TGTGCCAGCAGCGTAGATCCGAACCGGGCGAAGACCCAGTACTTC.

This clonotype was seen a few times. The V call is TRBV18, the J call TRBJ2-3; 8 positions match TRBD1. The CDR3 has 18 amino acids. Germline V gene sequence: CDR1 KGHSH, CDR2 LQKENI. With V trimmed by 2 bases and J by 3 bases, 13 bases remained unmatched. The CDR3 loop is CASSPIHRGQGGTDTQYF. DNA for the CDR3: TGTGCCAGCTCACCAATCCACCGCGGACAGGGTGGGACAGATACGCAGTATTTT.

The chain couples TRBV12-3 or TRBV12-4 to TRBJ1-5, with D maybe TRBD1 (6 bases). V lost 7 bases, J lost 1 base, and 11 bases lay in between. The length of the CDR3 is 14 residues. CDR3: CASTRDRSNQPQHF. The CDR3 DNA follows: TGTGCCAGCACCCGCGACAGGAGCAATCAGCCCCAGCATTTT.

The chain employs TRBV5-1 and TRBJ1-2, with a weak D call TRBD1 (5 bases). The CDR3 runs to 13 residues. Germline CDR1 and CDR2: SGHRS and YFSETQ. V gave up 2 bases and J gave up 3 bases, with 8 bases separating them. The CDR3 reads CASSFGADYGYTF. CDR3 nucleotides: TGCGCCAGCAGCTTTGGGGCGGACTATGGCTACACCTTC.

This chain connects TRBV6-5 to TRBJ2-6; D ambiguous. Deletions cut 10 bases from V and 0 bases from J, with 7 bases between. Germline lookup yields CDR1 MNHEY and CDR2 SVGAGI. CDR3 length: 13 amino acids. The CDR3 nucleotides are TGTGCCACCACTTACTCTGGGGCCAACGTCCTGACTTTC. Amino acids: CATTYSGANVLTF.

The genes are TRBV12-3 or TRBV12-4 and TRBJ2-7; 8 bases are shared with TRBD1. The CDR3 is made up of 14 amino acids. V shed 7 bases, J shed 2 bases, and the junction held 7 bases outside the gene matches. The CDR3 sequence is CASIYRGLAYEQYF. Written as DNA, the CDR3 is TGTGCCAGCATATACAGGGGGTTAGCCTACGAGCAGTACTTC.

The chain uses TRBV10-2 and TRBJ2-2; D is unclear. Per the germline V gene, CDR1 is WSHSY and CDR2 is SAAADI. CDR3 length equals 12 residues. V was shortened by 5 bases and J by 6 bases, with 7 bases between the two germline ends. The CDR3 sequence is CASSFSSGELFF. CDR3 bases: TGCGCCAGCAGTTTTAGCTCCGGGGAGCTGTTTTTT.

This chain uses TRBV20-1 with TRBJ2-1; 12 bases align to TRBD2. V was pared by 0 bases and J by 12 bases, with 6 bases of the junction left unmatched. This CDR3 spans 14 amino acids. In germline, CDR1 is DFQATT, CDR2 SNEGSKA (reference sequence). In nucleotides, the CDR3 is TGCAGTGCTAGAGAAAGACTAGCGGGAGCGATGCAGTTCTTC. Its translation is CSARERLAGAMQFF.

The V and J genes are TRBV2 and TRBJ2-1; weak D call: TRBD2 (6 bases). V was clipped by 8 bases and J by 5 bases, with 19 bases between them. Germline V CDR1 and CDR2: SNHLY, FYNNEI. The CDR3 has 15 residues. The CDR3 DNA sequence: TGTGCCAGCTCTGAGGGCGGGACTTCCGACAATGAGCAGTTCTTC. It codes for CASSEGGTSDNEQFF. Combining the CDR3 with reference TRBV2 and TRBJ2-1 gives the whole variable domain EPEVTQTPSHQVTQMGQEVILRCVPISNHLYFYWYRQILGQKVEFLVSFYNNEISEKSEIFDDQFSVERPDGSNFTLKIRSTKLEDSAMYFCASSEGGTSDNEQFFGPGTRLTVL.

The chain is built from TRBV10-3 and TRBJ2-5, with D unresolved. V lost 2 bases, J lost 2 bases, and 9 bases lay in between. The length of the CDR3 is 14 residues. Germline V gives CDR1 ENHRY, CDR2 SYGVKD. CDR3 in amino acids: CAISEMAEQETQYF. CDR3 DNA: TGTGCCATCAGTGAGATGGCGGAACAAGAGACCCAGTACTTC.

This chain uses TRBV27 with TRBJ1-5; D is unresolved. Germline CDR1 and CDR2: MNHEY and SMNVEV (reference sequence). V gave up 6 bases and J gave up 3 bases, with 12 bases separating them. The CDR3 length is 14 residues. CDR3 loop: CASSQRTSNQPQHF. For the CDR3, the DNA is TGTGCCAGCAGCCAAAGGACCTCCAATCAGCCCCAGCATTTT.